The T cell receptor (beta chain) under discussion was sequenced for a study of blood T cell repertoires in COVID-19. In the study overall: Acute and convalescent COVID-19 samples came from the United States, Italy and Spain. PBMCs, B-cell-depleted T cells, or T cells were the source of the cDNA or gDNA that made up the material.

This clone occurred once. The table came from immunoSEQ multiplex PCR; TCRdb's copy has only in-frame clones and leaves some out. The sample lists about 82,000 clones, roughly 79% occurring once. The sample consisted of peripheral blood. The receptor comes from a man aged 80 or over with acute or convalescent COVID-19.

The CDR3 reads CASRLQGYTDTQYF. Here the CDR3 DNA reads TGTGCCAGCCGCCTACAGGGATATACAGATACGCAGTATTTT. This rearrangement joins TRBV3-1 (or the pseudogene TRBV3-2) to TRBJ2-3; D possibly corresponds to TRBD1 (6 bases). Germline loops: CDR1 LGHDT, CDR2 YNNKEL (reference sequence). This CDR3 has 14 residues. V was clipped by 8 bases and J by 3 bases, with 15 bases between them.